The present T cell receptor (beta chain) was sequenced within a study of T cell repertoires in cytomegalovirus infection. Findings and caveats of the study: Clonotype analysis showed dominance of the ex vivo response by HLA-C-restricted CMV-specific TCR beta clonotypes. Summed frequency of shared TCR beta families picked out CMV carriers who also had the relevant HLA.

This clonotype showed up just a few times. Antigen unknown. CDR3 length: 17 amino acids. J was trimmed by 0 bases and V by 4 bases; bases with no gene match: 8. The germline V gene has CDR1 MNHEY and CDR2 SMNVEV (reference sequence). TCRdb re-derived calls from the reads in MiXCR, one entry per CDR3 protein. The sample lists about 530,000 distinct CDR3 sequences, 26% seen once, with less than 15% in the top ten. The sequencing input was PBMCs. The TCR originated in a human donor in good health (CMV status not recorded). Some clones in this sample may be carry-over from other donors' samples. This sequence joins TRBV27 and TRBJ1-5; 8 bases align to TRBD1. CDR3 bases: TGTGCCAGCAGTTCCCTCGGGACAGGAGATAGCAATCAGCCCCAGCATTTT. It codes for CASSSLGTGDSNQPQHF.